This TCR beta chain came from a study of cytomegalovirus exposure and HLA in healthy donors (dated by TCRdb to the late 2010s). Regarding the complete study: According to an earlier analysis of several hundred of the donors, some 180 million T cells yielded over 100 million unique TCR beta sequences and about 300 Gb of sequence data. The later analysis used no new phenotypic data to find candidate immune exposures, relying instead on TCR beta sequences and their occurrence across donors. All discovery cohort repertoires had been generated using a single sequencing platform. An earlier analysis of around 580 of the donors used high-throughput TCR beta sequencing to judge whether each TCR beta V gene segment behaved as functional or pseudogenic. Among the approximately 400 genotyped donors, approximately 81% belonged to the genetic ancestry cluster associated with self-reported Caucasian donors. Alongside the repertoire data, information on donor age, sex, ethnicity and CMV serostatus was compiled. Using immunosequencing, the study profiled T cell repertoires from around 670 subjects and related those repertoires to cytomegalovirus serostatus. Besides the first cohort of around 700 subjects, a separate validation cohort made up of over a hundred different subjects was used. HLA typing covered class I and class II loci at four-digit resolution. Four to six DR-DQ haplotypes were handled as single units for association and clustering, since linkage in the cohort was strong. An early release that covered fewer than 800 HLA-typed donors contained about 300 gigabases of sequencing data and 65 million to 100 million unique TCR sequences. Across 300 to 500 genotyped donors of the cohort, an average of approximately 240,000 unique TCR beta nucleotide sequences per donor were sequenced, and 15% to 20% of those sequences were non-productive. Genome-wide SNP genotypes for about three fifths of the 666 donors were used in a later genetic analysis, which treated that subset as a discovery cohort. The study was designed to test whether signatures of past pathogen exposure could be identified by cataloging public T cell receptors. The study combined high-throughput TCR immunosequencing, statistical association of individual TCRs with disease status, and machine learning to predict cytomegalovirus infection status. The number of typed donors differed by locus: 629-630 for A, B, C, DRB1 and DQB1; approximately 530 for DQA1; 600 to 610 for DPA1; and 450 to 480 for DPB1. A later analysis re-analyzed previously published TCR beta repertoires from approximately 700 donors and added high-resolution HLA genotyping to study TCR occurrence patterns. Broad study findings and their caveats: Most TCR sequences were observed very rarely across donors, whereas some public TCRs were present in many individuals. A further reported finding was that TCR beta sequences accurately predicted the HLA-A and HLA-B alleles for most subjects in the first cohort. Sequencing depth was assumed to be roughly uniform across donors in the presence/absence analyses, though that assumption may not hold. A cluster of highly shared sequence variants was judged likely to be a technical artifact of the sequencing pipeline. Compared with equally common non-associated chains, HLA-associated TCR beta chains in a later analysis were more clonally expanded and had lower generation probabilities. A later analysis found that most CMV-associated TCR beta chains appeared HLA-restricted, with HLA associations seemingly driven largely by CMV exposure. Broadly in line with IMGT annotations, most TCR beta V segments showed up in productive rearrangements about 87% or about 30% of the time in an earlier analysis of some 590 of the donors. Several of the top co-occurrence clusters appeared to be linked to parvovirus B19, influenza, CMV and Epstein-Barr virus, according to a later analysis. A later analysis found that TCR association rates varied across HLA loci, with DRB1 alleles showing the most associated TCRs and HLA-C alleles the fewest. In this cohort, only TCR beta chains were sequenced, and detectable features were limited by the absence of alpha or paired-chain data. The earlier analysis of fewer than 750 of the donors excluded roughly 17 rarely observed V segments, including chromosome 9 orphons, because counts were too low. When HLA alleles, especially DR and DQ, strongly co-occurred, attributing TCR associations to individual alleles was difficult. In vitro tests confirmed that a few of the cytomegalovirus-associated TCR beta chains recognize cytomegalovirus antigens. According to the authors, the approach could potentially be generalized to other disease states and immunological phenotypes. Immune exposure information for the cohort was limited to CMV serostatus. A later genetic analysis associated a missense DCLRE1C variant with V-gene and J-gene trimming of TCR beta chains, and an independent cohort replicated the association. Linkage disequilibrium might explain the correlated functional status among segregating V segments, but an unknown experimental factor could not be ruled out. In both the original and validation cohorts, the classifier was reported to diagnose cytomegalovirus status with high specificity and sensitivity. At a false discovery rate of 0.05, a later analysis linked some 18,000 TCR beta sequences to specific HLA alleles. Some IMGT-functional V segments, including TRBV6-2 and TRBV6-3, could not be told apart with the 87-base-pair reads, so those segments were excluded. The study gave a list of more than 150 TCR beta chains associated with cytomegalovirus. Because some donors lacked HLA typing at each locus, the association tests relied only on the typed subset. Compared with the 666-donor mean, donors in an Asian-associated ancestry cluster had fewer N-insertions in productive TCRs, according to a later genetic analysis.

The library relied on the immunoSEQ multiplex PCR assay. A mixture of 60 forward primers for TCR Vbeta segments and 13 reverse primers for TCR Jbeta segments was used in the multiplex PCR. A multiplex PCR assay on genomic DNA amplified the CDR3 region of rearranged TCR beta genes. On the Illumina HiSeq System, the amplified TCR beta libraries were sequenced as 87-base-pair reads. On the authors' methods: In a later analysis, around 80 million unique TCR beta chains were counted across the 500 to 700 repertoires, and roughly 11 million of these chains were shared by at least two donors. A nearest-neighbor algorithm error-corrected the raw reads and collapsed the reads into unique sequences, merging closely related sequences to remove PCR and sequencing errors. To assign V, D and J gene segments, CDR3 sequences were aligned to IMGT reference sequences. For a sequence to be retained, a match of at least six nucleotides to both a V gene segment and a J gene segment was required. Rearrangements were called productive when the CDR3 lacked stop codons and stayed in frame with V and J; all others were non-productive. CDR3 was defined by IMGT convention, running from the second conserved V-encoded cysteine to the conserved J-encoded phenylalanine. Sequences without an unambiguous match to a single V gene segment were excluded from the earlier analysis of approximately 560 of the donors. An earlier analysis of almost 600 of the donors classified V segments as functional when productive rearrangements were above 56.7% and as segregating when the standard deviation between donors was above 5%. A statistical classification framework was built for diagnosing cytomegalovirus status from the catalog of TCR beta chain sequences. V and J gene assignment, in a later analysis, came from comparing TCR nucleotide sequences with IMGT/GENE-DB human TR gene sequences. Using the TCRdist pipeline, a later analysis assigned CDR3 sequences along with most-parsimonious VDJ recombination scenarios. In a later analysis, each TCR beta chain was defined by its CDR3 amino acid sequence together with its V-gene family, and reads lacking a unique V-gene family were excluded. A later analysis removed 550 to 650 highly shared, low-generation-probability nucleotide sequences to deal with suspected cross-contamination and a sequencing artifact. For each public chain, a later analysis derived a clonal expansion index from normalized ranks of inferred template counts within each repertoire. Generation probabilities in a later analysis came from a VDJ recombination model fitted to out-of-frame rearrangements, and those results were checked against IGoR. In a later analysis, hypergeometric tests were used to score TCR-TCR, TCR-HLA and TCR-CMV co-occurrence, with a repertoire-size bias correction applied to TCR pairs. To estimate false discovery rates, a later analysis permuted the HLA or CMV assignments 20 times. In a later analysis, co-occurring TCRs were grouped using DBSCAN, with TCRdist sequence similarity added in when clustering inside HLA-allele-positive subsets. Co-occurrence clustering excluded repertoires with fewer than 30,000 or more than 120,000 public chains, plus five with anomalous nucleotide sharing. In TCRdb, the immuneACCESS table is reduced to in-frame sequences with V and J assigned. These tables do not hold every clone; where another copy was compared, an unresolved V gene accounts for under half, and the others remain unexplained. V and J calls and clone size are given by that table; D and trimming were obtained from the DNA. This sample's table lists 65,000 to 85,000 clones. The ten largest clones add up to roughly 2.6% of the sample.

The CDR3 measures 14 amino acids from cysteine to phenylalanine. Only CDR3 DNA is held: 42 bases, read in frame from base 1. From the germline V gene, CDR1 is LGHNA and CDR2 is YNFKEQ. Trimming takes 0 bases from V and 2 bases from J, and the germline ends sit 7 bases apart. In total, more than 500 healthy bone marrow donors made up the cohort. At the time of sampling, every cohort member was nominally healthy, though immune exposures that went unrecorded were likely present. The donor tested CMV seropositive, placing the donor among the approximately 290 seropositive members of the cohort. Each donor provided a peripheral blood sample, and peripheral blood mononuclear cells were used for TCR beta sequencing. The Qiagen DNeasy Blood Extraction Kit was used to extract genomic DNA from the blood cell samples. Details on this clone: Its antigen is unknown.

This sequence was found in a female donor in good health and CMV-seropositive. This receptor chain uses TRBV4-2 and TRBJ1-1, with the D segment identity uncertain. Sample: PBMCs. The nucleotide sequence reads as follows: TGTGCCAGCAGCCAAGACGGGGATAACACTGAAGCTTTCTTT. This translates into CASSQDGDNTEAFF.